A single T cell receptor (beta chain) is shown here with its context. The antigen is undetermined. These data originate in a study of blood T cells in healthy people across ages. Study-wide points: Investigators viewed diversity estimates from one million T cells as underestimates, the study reported.

Germline V gene sequence: CDR1 DFQATT, CDR2 SNEGSKA (reference sequence). Between the trimmed V and J ends, which lost 3 bases and 8 bases, there was a span of 13 bases. This CDR3 has 12 amino acids. A second PCR of about 7 to 11 cycles used a sample-barcoded 5' primer and a J-beta primer mix. MiXCR, run by TCRdb on the 5' RACE reads, gives a single entry per CDR3 protein. The sample includes a few hundred thousand distinct CDR3 sequences, approximately 27% of them seen just once. The rearrangement links TRBV20-1 to TRBJ2-5; D uncertain. The clonotype comes from a woman between 65 and 79 years old in good health. Sequencing was performed on blood. Written as DNA, the CDR3 is TGCAGTGCTAGTGGGCCTGGGGAAACCCAGTACTTC. Translating it yields CSASGPGETQYF.